A single T cell receptor (beta chain) is shown here with its context. This clonotype showed up just a few times. What this receptor recognizes is not known. No qualities accompany the bases; no much larger clone lies one base away. The TCR template was genomic DNA extracted from bulk tumor tissue, and approximately 650 ng of gDNA was amplified for each sample. During surgery, multiple biopsies were taken from each primary tumor, with sampling sites spaced as far apart as possible within the tumor mass. The study cohort was described as untreated, and patients were newly diagnosed NSCLC cases undergoing curative surgery. The donors were roughly 15 patients with newly diagnosed non-small cell lung cancer who were having surgery with curative intent. Resected tumor masses were reviewed by two independent pathologists. Only DNA and RNA samples of high quality went on to sequencing. The data belong to a study of immune heterogeneity within non-small cell lung tumors (dated by TCRdb to the late 2010s). About the investigation overall: By histology, the tumors were 4 squamous cell carcinomas, nine to eleven non-squamous carcinomas and 1 tumor not otherwise specified. Whole-exome sequencing, RNA-seq and TCR beta repertoire sequencing were combined for multiple spatially distinct regions from each NSCLC tumor so that intratumoral immune heterogeneity could be examined. For mutant peptides 8 to 11 amino acids long, netMHCpan-3.0 predicted neoantigen binding to the HLA alleles of each patient. TCR repertoire analysis included 57 tumor loci from 15 patients, whereas transcriptome data included only 40 to 45 loci from 12 patients. Broader findings and caveats from the paper: Within a patient, the same dominant CDR3B clonotypes appeared at multiple loci, but different tumor locations also contained unique high-frequency clones. High-frequency TCR beta clonotypes were largely distinct between individual patients. Local T-cell repertoire clonality showed a statistically significant but moderate positive correlation with local tumor mutational burden (R roughly 0.35).

A multiplex PCR system amplified the TCR beta CDR3 region, with a first 10-cycle round using 32 V-gene forward and 13 J-gene reverse primers. First-round PCR used a QIAGEN Multiplex PCR Kit, and primer sequences were filed in Chinese patent CN105087789A. A second PCR round added Illumina universal primers using the Phusion High-Fidelity PCR Kit. Sequencing of the TCR libraries was done on the Illumina HiSeq X Ten platform in paired-end mode with a 151 bp read length. Processing in the source paper ran as follows. Cutadapt removed reads without multiplex PCR primers, PEAR merged read pairs, and MiXCR with default settings called CDR3 regions. Repertoire diversity was assessed by Shannon entropy, and clonality was calculated as one minus the Shannon entropy divided by the ln of the count of productive unique sequences. Clonotypes at a frequency of at least 0.5% were defined as dominant or high-frequency T-cell clones. TCRdb applied fastp at Q25 and MiXCR to the public reads, then kept only in-frame beta chains. Rows are combined by CDR3 protein, so each entry shows the most common genes and DNA. The V and J calls shown here were made by TCRdb, not taken from the authors' results. The sample table shows around 3,700 distinct CDR3 sequences, and about 40% are seen once. 14% to 15% of the sample belongs to the ten largest clones.

The source material was lung tumor tissue. The clonotype comes from a man between 65 and 79 years old with non-small cell lung cancer.

The nucleotide sequence reads TGCAGTGCTAGAGATCATAGCCGCAGCGGGAGCAATCAGCCCCAGCATTTT. Translated, this gives CSARDHSRSGSNQPQHF. This sequence uses TRBV20-1 and TRBJ1-5; no D segment can be confidently identified. Per the germline V gene (reference sequence), DFQATT is the CDR1 and SNEGSKA is the CDR2. Trimming costs V 0 bases and J 1 base, and their ends lie 16 bases apart. Measured from the cysteine to the phenylalanine, the CDR3 is 17 residues long. Here the CDR3 DNA is all that survives: 51 bases in frame from base 1.